A selection of T cell receptor beta chains follows, all from one sample in a study of T-cell reconstitution after alpha-beta-depleted transplantation in children. TCRdb processed the PCR reads anew with MiXCR; each CDR3 protein has one entry. Counted here are under 85,000 distinct CDR3 sequences, around 18% occurring once; the ten biggest clones make up 50% to 65%. This specimen consisted of PBMCs, mostly from graft donor cells, obtained 360 days after TCRalphabeta/CD19-depleted stem cell transplant. The receptors come from a male patient aged 2 to 9 who had a stem cell transplant for acute lymphoblastic leukemia, so the T cells may come from the graft donor. The CDR3 runs from the conserved cysteine through the conserved F or W. Each record gives: J gene, V gene, clone size, D gene, CDR3 DNA, CDR3 protein. A D gene is named only where the DNA matches it firmly. Only some rows state a clone size, as once, few, many or a class for expanded clones.

>TRBJ2-1|TRBV30|few|.
TGTGCCTTCCGGGCCAAGGGCTCCTCCTACAATGAGCAGTTCTTC
CAFRAKGSSYNEQFF
>TRBJ2-7|TRBV5-1|.|TRBD2
TGCGCCAGCAGCCCAGGACTAGTTGGCTCCTACGAGCAGTACTTC
CASSPGLVGSYEQYF
>TRBJ2-2|TRBV7-9|.|TRBD2
TGTGCCAGCAGCTCCACTAGCGGGAGGCCGAACACCGGGGAGCTGTTTTTT
CASSSTSGRPNTGELFF
>TRBJ2-7|TRBV24-1|many|.
TGTGCCACCAGTGATTTGGCAGAGGGGAGAAAGCAGTACTTC
CATSDLAEGRKQYF
>TRBJ2-7|TRBV2|few|.
TGTGCCAGCAGAGTCAGGGCATCTTCCAACTACGAGCAGTACTTC
CASRVRASSNYEQYF
>TRBJ1-5|TRBV12-3/TRBV12-4|many|.
TGTGCCAGCAGCCCAGGGAGCAATCAGCCCCAGCATTTT
CASSPGSNQPQHF
>TRBJ1-5|TRBV7-9|few|TRBD1
TGTGCCAGCAGCTTAGAATCGGGGGACAGGACCAATCAGCCCCAGCATTTT
CASSLESGDRTNQPQHF
>TRBJ2-2|TRBV12-3/TRBV12-4|.|TRBD2
TGTACCTTCAGTTTAGCGCGGCTCGGCGGGAGGGCCTGTACCGGGGAGCTGTTTTTT
CTFSLARLGGRACTGELFF
>TRBJ2-5|TRBV12-3/TRBV12-4|few|.
TGTGCCAGCAGTCCGACAGGGAGGCTTTACCAAGAGACCCAGTACTTC
CASSPTGRLYQETQYF
>TRBJ2-5|TRBV12-3/TRBV12-4|few|.
TGTGCCAGCAGTCGAGGGTCACAAGAGACCCAGTACTTC
CASSRGSQETQYF
>TRBJ1-5|TRBV11-2|.|.
TGTGCCAGCAGCCACTCCCTGGGGCCCCAGCATTTT
CASSHSLGPQHF
>TRBJ2-5|TRBV18|once|TRBD1
TGTGCCAGCTCACCACAGAGGACAGGCGAGACCCAGTACTTC
CASSPQRTGETQYF
>TRBJ1-4|TRBV29-1|few|.
TGCAGCGTTGCGGGGGTTGCAACTAATGAAAAACTGTTTTTT
CSVAGVATNEKLFF
>TRBJ2-1|TRBV24-1|.|TRBD2
TGTGCCACCACGCAGGGAGGGGTTCCCGACAATGAGCAGTTCTTC
CATTQGGVPDNEQFF
>TRBJ1-2|TRBV29-1|few|.
TGCAGCGTTGAAGATGGGCCCGGATTATATGGCTACACCTTC
CSVEDGPGLYGYTF
>TRBJ2-2|TRBV7-6|few|TRBD2
TGTGCCAGCAGCTTATATGGGGGTCCTGCGGGAGGTCCCACCGGGGAGCTGTTTTTT
CASSLYGGPAGGPTGELFF
>TRBJ2-1|TRBV11-2|few|TRBD2
TGTGCCAGCAGCTTAGGGGAGACTAGCGGGAATGAGCAGTTCTTC
CASSLGETSGNEQFF
>TRBJ2-5|TRBV11-2|.|TRBD1
TGTGCCAGCAGCTTAATCCCCAGGGGGCGGCGAGAGACCCAGTACTTC
CASSLIPRGRRETQYF
>TRBJ2-7|TRBV9|.|TRBD2
TGTGCCAGCAGCGTAGGTCTTAGCGGGAGGCCAGACTACGAGCAGTACTTC
CASSVGLSGRPDYEQYF
>TRBJ1-5|TRBV2|.|TRBD1
TGTGCCAGCAAACAAGGGACAGGAGTTAATCAGCCCCAGCATTTT
CASKQGTGVNQPQHF
>TRBJ1-4|TRBV12-3/TRBV12-4|few|.
TGTGCCAGCAGTTTTCAGCTGGGCGCATGGGAAAAACTGTTTTTT
CASSFQLGAWEKLFF
>TRBJ1-1|TRBV5-1|.|.
TGCGCCAGCAGCTTGGGGCCAATGAACACTGAAGCTTTCTTT
CASSLGPMNTEAFF
>TRBJ1-5|TRBV12-3/TRBV12-4|few|.
TGTGCCAGCAGTCTTCGACAGGCACGCAATCAGCCCCAGCATTTT
CASSLRQARNQPQHF
>TRBJ2-5|TRBV2|few|.
TGTGCCAGCAGGATGGGCGCGGTACAAGAGACCCAGTACTTC
CASRMGAVQETQYF
>TRBJ2-3|TRBV12-3/TRBV12-4|.|.
TGTGCCAGCAGTTTACTAGCGAGGCAGTATTTT
CASSLLARQYF
>TRBJ2-1|TRBV7-2|.|.
TGTGCCAGCAGCTTAGCAGGGGCGAAAGTAGGCAATGAGCAGTTCTTC
CASSLAGAKVGNEQFF
>TRBJ1-1|TRBV12-5|few|.
TGTGCTAGTGGTTTAAGAACTGAAGCTTTCTTT
CASGLRTEAFF
>TRBJ2-1|TRBV2|few|.
TGTGCCAGCAGTGTCAGGGGACCCTACAATGAGCAGTTCTTC
CASSVRGPYNEQFF
>TRBJ2-7|TRBV18|.|TRBD2
TGTGCCAGCTCACCGAACAGGGGGCAGCCGGGACTAGCGGGAGAGGGCTCCTACGAGCAGTACTTC
CASSPNRGQPGLAGEGSYEQYF
>TRBJ2-1|TRBV6-5|few|.
TGTGCCAGCAGTTATCTAGCGCGCTCCTACAATGAGCAGTTCTTC
CASSYLARSYNEQFF
>TRBJ1-1|TRBV5-5|many|.
TGTGCCAGCAGCTTGGTCTGGACGGAAGCTTTCTTT
CASSLVWTEAFF
>TRBJ1-2|TRBV12-3/TRBV12-4|many|.
TGTGCCAGCAGTCCCCCCGAGGACTATGGCTACACCTTC
CASSPPEDYGYTF
>TRBJ1-6|TRBV6-5|many|TRBD1
TGTGCCAGCAGCCCCACTGGGGGGGGACAGCATAATTCACCCCTCCACTTT
CASSPTGGGQHNSPLHF
>TRBJ1-2|TRBV7-9|many|TRBD1
TGTGCCAGCAGCCAAACGACAGGGGAGACCTATGGCTACACCTTC
CASSQTTGETYGYTF
>TRBJ2-2|TRBV9|many|.
TGTGCCAGCAGCGTAGGAGGGGCTCTGAACACCGGGGAGCTGTTTTTT
CASSVGGALNTGELFF
>TRBJ2-5|TRBV20-1|.|TRBD2
TGCAGTGCTAGCCGGACTAGCGGTCGCCAAGAGACCCAGTACTTC
CSASRTSGRQETQYF
>TRBJ2-3|TRBV9|.|.
TGTGCCAGCAGCGTAACCCCTAATCCGGGGCGCACAGATACGCAGTATTTT
CASSVTPNPGRTDTQYF